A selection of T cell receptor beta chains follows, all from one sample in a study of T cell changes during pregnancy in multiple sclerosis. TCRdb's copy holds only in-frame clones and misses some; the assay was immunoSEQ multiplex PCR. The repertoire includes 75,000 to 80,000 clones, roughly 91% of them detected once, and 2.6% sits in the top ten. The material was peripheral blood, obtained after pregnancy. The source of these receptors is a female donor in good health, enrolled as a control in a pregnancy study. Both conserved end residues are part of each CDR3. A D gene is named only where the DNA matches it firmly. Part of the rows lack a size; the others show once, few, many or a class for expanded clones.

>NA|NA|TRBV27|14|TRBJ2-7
TGTGCCAGCAGTTTAGCCGGGACAATCTACGAGCAGTACTTC
CASSLAGTIYEQYF
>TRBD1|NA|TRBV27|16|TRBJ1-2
TGTGCCAGCAGTTTATCACCCGCCCAGGGGGTTCGTGGCTACACCTTC
CASSLSPAQGVRGYTF
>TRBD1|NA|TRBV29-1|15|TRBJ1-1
TGCAGCGCAGGGACAGCCACTCGGATGAACACTGAAGCTTTCTTT
CSAGTATRMNTEAFF
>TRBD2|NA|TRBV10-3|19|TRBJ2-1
TGTGCCATCAGTGAGTTAGGACTAGCGGGGGGGCCGCAGAACAATGAGCAGTTCTTC
CAISELGLAGGPQNNEQFF
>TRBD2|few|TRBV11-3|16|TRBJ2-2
TGTGCCAGCAGCTCGGGACTAGCGGGGATCGGCGGGGAGCTGTTTTTT
CASSSGLAGIGGELFF
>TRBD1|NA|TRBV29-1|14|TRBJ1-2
TGCAGCGTCCGCGCTTACAGGGGAGATAATGGCTACACCTTC
CSVRAYRGDNGYTF
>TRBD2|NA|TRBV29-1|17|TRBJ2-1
TGCAGCGCCCCCGGGACTAGCGGGAGTAGCCCCTACAATGAGCAGTTCTTC
CSAPGTSGSSPYNEQFF
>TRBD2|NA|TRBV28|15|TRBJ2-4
TGTGCCAGCAGTTTACGGGGGGTAGCCAAAAACATTCAGTACTTC
CASSLRGVAKNIQYF
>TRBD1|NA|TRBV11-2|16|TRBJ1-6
TGTGCCAGCAGCCCATCCCCGGGACAGGGAGGCTCACCCCTCCACTTT
CASSPSPGQGGSPLHF
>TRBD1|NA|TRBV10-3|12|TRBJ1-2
TGTGCCTCACGTCAGGGGGAGGAGGGCTACACCTTC
CASRQGEEGYTF
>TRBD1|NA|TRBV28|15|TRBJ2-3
TGTGCCAGCAGTTTAAAGGGGGCGAGGACAGATACGCAGTATTTT
CASSLKGARTDTQYF
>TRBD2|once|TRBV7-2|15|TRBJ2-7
TGTGCCAGCAGCCCCGCTAGCGGGAGGGCCGCCGAGCAGTACTTC
CASSPASGRAAEQYF
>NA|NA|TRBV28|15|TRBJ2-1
TGTGCCAGCAGTTCCGCGGGGAGCCGATACAATGAGCAGTTCTTC
CASSSAGSRYNEQFF
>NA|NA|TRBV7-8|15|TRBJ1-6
TGTGCCAGCAGCTCTAGCGGGCAGGGGTATTCACCCCTCCACTTT
CASSSSGQGYSPLHF
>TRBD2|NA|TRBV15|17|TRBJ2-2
TGTGCCACCAGCGGAGTAGCGGGGGGCCCGAACACCGGGGAGCTGTTTTTT
CATSGVAGGPNTGELFF
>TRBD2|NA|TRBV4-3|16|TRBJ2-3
TGCGCCAGCAGCCAAGATCGGGGTAGCGGGTCAGATACGCAGTATTTT
CASSQDRGSGSDTQYF
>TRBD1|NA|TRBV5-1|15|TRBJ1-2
TGCGCCAGCAGCTCGCGGGGACAGGGGAACTATGGCTACACCTTC
CASSSRGQGNYGYTF
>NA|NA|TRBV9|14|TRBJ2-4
TGTGCCAGCAGCGCAAGCGGCGCCGGGAACATTCAGTACTTC
CASSASGAGNIQYF
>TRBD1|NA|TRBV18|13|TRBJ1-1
TGTGCCAGCTCGGACAGGGGGTATACTGAAGCTTTCTTT
CASSDRGYTEAFF
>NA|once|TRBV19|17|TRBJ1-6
TGTGCCAGTAGGCCGCAGGACAGTGTTACCTATAATTCACCCCTCCACTTT
CASRPQDSVTYNSPLHF
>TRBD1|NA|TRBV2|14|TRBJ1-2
TGTGCCAGCAGTCGAGGGGGCGCAGGGGGTAGCTACACCTTC
CASSRGGAGGSYTF
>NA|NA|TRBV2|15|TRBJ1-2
TGTGCCAGCAGTGAAGCAAGGGGAGGGGTAGGTGGCTACACCTTC
CASSEARGGVGGYTF
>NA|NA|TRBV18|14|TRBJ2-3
TGTGCCAGCTCACAAATTGCTCGCGCCGATACGCAGTATTTT
CASSQIARADTQYF
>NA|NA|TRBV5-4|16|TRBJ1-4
TGTGCCAGCAGCTGGGGCCCGGACAGCCAGAATGAAAAACTGTTTTTT
CASSWGPDSQNEKLFF
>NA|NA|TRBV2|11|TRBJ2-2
TGTGCCAGCACACTAGCCGGGGAGCTGTTTTTT
CASTLAGELFF